This T cell receptor (beta chain) was documented in a study of T cell repertoires in cytomegalovirus infection. Study overall: Public TCR beta signatures indicated both CMV infection and matching HLA type.

This clonotype was seen at least ten times. The antigen remains undetermined. The study, taken as a whole, reports: There were carriers of CMV plus the relevant HLA, and cumulative public TCR beta family frequency identified them. Dominant in the ex vivo response were TCR beta clonotypes restricted by HLA-C and specific for CMV.

TCRdb fed the reads into MiXCR, producing one record per CDR3 protein. Here the sample spans some 150,000 distinct CDR3 sequences, 5% to 6.5% being singletons. CDR3 length: 13 residues. The V gene's germline CDR1 is SGHNT and CDR2 YYREEE (reference sequence). Trimming left V 5 bases short and J 6 bases short, with 13 bases between. The source material was PBMCs. This receptor was obtained from a human donor in good health (CMV status not recorded). Some clones in this sample may be carry-over from other donors' samples. The chain is built from TRBV5-4 and TRBJ2-3; TRBD2 is a possible D gene (7 bases). CDR3 DNA sequence: TGTGCCAGCAGAATCGGGGGGCGGGATACGCAGTATTTT. It is translated as CASRIGGRDTQYF.